A selection of T cell receptor beta chains follows, all from one sample in a study of blood T cell repertoires in COVID-19. The data were produced by immunoSEQ multiplex PCR, yet TCRdb's version contains in-frame clones alone and is incomplete. The sample lists some 150,000 clones; around nine tenths were seen once. The sequenced material came from peripheral blood. These TCRs come from a woman aged 45-59 years with active or convalescent COVID-19. Both conserved end residues are part of each CDR3. D genes are given only for firm matches. Not every row has a clone size; where given, it reads once, few, many or a size class.

v_gene,j_gene,abundance,d_gene,CDR3aa,CDR3nt
TRBV7-9,TRBJ1-2,NA,NA,CASSSRDNQGYTF,TGTGCCAGCAGCTCCCGGGACAATCAAGGCTACACCTTC
TRBV19,TRBJ2-1,once,TRBD2,CASSMAGGNEQFF,TGTGCCAGTAGTATGGCGGGAGGGAATGAGCAGTTCTTC
TRBV5-5,TRBJ2-7,NA,NA,CASSLVPGRALGHYEQYF,TGTGCCAGCAGCTTGGTCCCCGGCAGGGCCCTCGGCCACTACGAGCAGTACTTC
TRBV2,TRBJ1-3,NA,TRBD1,CASSDPSNRDRGYRSGNTIYF,TGTGCCAGCAGTGACCCCTCTAACCGGGACAGGGGATACCGCTCTGGAAACACCATATATTTT
TRBV4-3,TRBJ2-7,NA,TRBD2,CASSQVLAGHYEQYF,TGCGCCAGCAGCCAAGTACTAGCGGGACACTACGAGCAGTACTTC
TRBV6-1,TRBJ2-7,few,TRBD1,CASSEGQGLYEQYF,TGTGCCAGCAGTGAGGGACAGGGACTCTACGAGCAGTACTTC
TRBV7-8,TRBJ2-1,NA,TRBD1,CASRTGTGLSGEQFF,TGTGCCAGCAGAACCGGGACAGGGCTATCGGGTGAGCAGTTCTTC
TRBV7-9,TRBJ2-1,NA,NA,CASSLVSLLDEQFF,TGTGCCAGCAGCTTAGTCTCTCTTCTTGATGAGCAGTTCTTC
TRBV9,TRBJ2-1,NA,TRBD2,CASSVWASGEYNEQFF,TGTGCCAGCAGCGTATGGGCTAGCGGGGAATACAATGAGCAGTTCTTC
TRBV9,TRBJ2-1,NA,NA,CASSPLGSGGNEQFF,TGTGCCAGCAGCCCATTAGGGAGTGGTGGCAATGAGCAGTTCTTC
TRBV9,TRBJ1-3,NA,NA,CASSLTGESGNTIYF,TGTGCCAGCAGCCTAACAGGCGAATCTGGAAACACCATATATTTT
TRBV7-8,TRBJ1-2,NA,TRBD1,CASSLASFGTGRTFF,TGTGCCAGCAGCTTAGCGTCTTTCGGGACAGGCCGTACCTTCTTC
TRBV7-6,TRBJ1-2,NA,TRBD1,CASSPRDRGDKKYTF,TGTGCCAGCAGCCCCAGGGACAGGGGCGATAAGAAATACACCTTC
TRBV28,TRBJ1-4,NA,NA,CASSFGSTNEKLFF,TGTGCCAGCAGTTTCGGGTCAACTAATGAAAAACTGTTTTTT
TRBV12-5,TRBJ1-1,NA,TRBD1,CASGLWQGGNTEAFF,TGTGCTAGTGGTTTGTGGCAGGGGGGCAACACTGAAGCTTTCTTT
TRBV12-3/TRBV12-4,TRBJ1-2,NA,NA,CASSRGQNYGYTF,TGTGCCAGCAGTCGCGGACAGAACTATGGCTACACCTTC
TRBV18,TRBJ1-5,NA,TRBD1,CASSPVGTGMGGQPQHF,TGTGCCAGCTCACCGGTCGGGACAGGGATGGGTGGTCAGCCCCAGCATTTT